The next 25 T cell receptor beta chains were all read from a single sample in a study of blood T cell repertoires in COVID-19. Only in-frame clones appear in the TCRdb table, and some are missing; sequencing was by immunoSEQ multiplex PCR. The table includes 150,000 or so clones, about 87% detected once. The sample was peripheral blood. These receptors were taken from a woman aged 50 to 60 with acute or convalescent COVID-19.

This clone has a handful of counts. The chain joins TRBV7-9 to TRBJ2-7; D is perhaps TRBD1 (6 bases). Trimming removed 3 bases from V and 1 base from J, with 16 bases in between. There are 16 residues in the CDR3. Looked up from germline, CDR1 is SEHNR and CDR2 is FQNEAQ (reference sequence). The CDR3 sequence: CASSLVGAGPSYEQYF. CDR3 in DNA: TGTGCCAGCAGCTTGGTGGGGGCCGGCCCTTCCTACGAGCAGTACTTC.

The V call is TRBV30, the J call TRBJ2-2, with 9 bases identical to TRBD2. CDR1 and CDR2 (germline): GTSNPN, SVGIG (reference sequence). The CDR3 is 15 residues long. The J segment lost 5 bases and the V segment lost 3 bases, leaving 7 bases of the junction unmatched. The DNA for the CDR3 is TGTGCCTGGAGCAAGACTAGCGGAGGAACCGGGGAGCTGTTTTTT. Its protein is CAWSKTSGGTGELFF. The full variable domain, in which reference TRBV30 and TRBJ2-2 provide the parts outside the CDR3, is SQTIHQWPATLVQPVGSPLSLECTVEGTSNPNLYWYRQAAGRGLQLLFYSVGIGQISSEVPQNLSASRPQDRQFILSSKKLLLSDSGFYLCAWSKTSGGTGELFFGEGSRLTVL.

V gene TRBV5-1 combines with J gene TRBJ2-7; 11 nucleotides align to TRBD1. The CDR3 length is 14 residues. With V trimmed by 0 bases and J by 4 bases, 0 bases remained unmatched. Germline lookup yields CDR1 SGHRS and CDR2 YFSETQ. DNA for the CDR3: TGCGCCAGCAGCTTGGGGGACAGGGGGTACGAGCAGTACTTC. Its translation is CASSLGDRGYEQYF.

In its sample, this clone was seen once. This rearrangement joins TRBV3-1 (or the pseudogene TRBV3-2) to TRBJ2-7, with TRBD2 matching over 11 bases. This CDR3 has 14 amino acids. The V gene end was trimmed by 4 bases and the J gene end by 5 bases; junction bases not matched to a gene: 4. The germline V gene encodes CDR1 LGHDT and CDR2 YNNKEL (reference sequence). This CDR3 is CASSLSGRGDEQYF. The CDR3 DNA follows: TGTGCCAGCAGCCTTAGCGGGAGGGGGGACGAGCAGTACTTC.

This chain uses TRBV30 with TRBJ2-7; D is perhaps TRBD2 (7 bases). Per the germline V gene, CDR1 is GTSNPN and CDR2 is SVGIG (reference sequence). V shed 2 bases and J shed 8 bases, with 10 bases lying between them. The CDR3 spans 11 residues. In nucleotides, the CDR3 is TGTGCCTGGAGTTCGGGGGGCCAGCAGTACTTC. Protein sequence: CAWSSGGQQYF. Drawing the rest from reference TRBV30 and TRBJ2-7, the complete variable domain is SQTIHQWPATLVQPVGSPLSLECTVEGTSNPNLYWYRQAAGRGLQLLFYSVGIGQISSEVPQNLSASRPQDRQFILSSKKLLLSDSGFYLCAWSSGGQQYFGPGTRLTVT.

V and J are TRBV3-1 (or the pseudogene TRBV3-2) and TRBJ2-1, with 9 bases matching TRBD1. V gave up 0 bases and J gave up 7 bases; unmatched junction bases: 10. This CDR3 comprises 17 residues. The germline CDR1 and CDR2 sequences are LGHDT and YNNKEL (reference sequence). DNA for the CDR3: TGTGCCAGCAGCCAAGAGGGACCGGGACAGGGTCTAAATGAGCAGTTCTTC. This translates into CASSQEGPGQGLNEQFF.

The genes are TRBV7-9 and TRBJ1-2; no reliable D call. V gave up 4 bases and J gave up 6 bases, with 15 bases separating them. This CDR3 is built from 14 residues. Germline V gene sequence: CDR1 SEHNR, CDR2 FQNEAQ (reference sequence). This CDR3 reads CASSSGSGYNGYTF. The CDR3 region has the DNA TGTGCCAGCAGCTCAGGTTCAGGATATAATGGCTACACCTTC.

A remark on this clone: Different DNA sequences within this sample yield the same CDR3. V and J are TRBV7-2 and TRBJ2-3; 10 bases match TRBD2. V was clipped by 2 bases and J by 1 base; unmatched bases: 3. CDR3 length: 16 amino acids. The germline gives CDR1 SGHTA, CDR2 FQGNSA. CDR3 sequence (DNA): TGTGCCAGCAGCTTATTAGCGGGGGGACGCACAGATACGCAGTATTTT. This codes for CASSLLAGGRTDTQYF.

The CDR3 here is CASSVGQGDRYEQYF. For the CDR3, the DNA is TGTGCCAGCAGCGTAGGACAGGGCGATCGATACGAGCAGTACTTC. The J gene is TRBJ2-7, the V gene TRBV7-6, with TRBD1 matching over 8 bases. This CDR3 is 15 amino acids long. CDR1 is SGHVS and CDR2 is FNYEAQ in the germline V gene. Losses at the gene ends were 5 bases for V and 4 bases for J; bases not matched to a gene: 10.

CDR3 loop: CAISMGQGDGYTF. The CDR3 region has the DNA TGTGCCATCAGCATGGGACAGGGGGATGGCTACACCTTC. V gene TRBV10-3 combines with J gene TRBJ1-2; TRBD1 matches at 11 bases. This CDR3 has 13 residues. Germline-derived CDR1 and CDR2 are ENHRY and SYGVKD. With 6 bases clipped from V and 6 bases from J, the junction kept 3 bases outside the gene matches.

The rearrangement links TRBV7-9 to TRBJ2-7; tentatively, D is TRBD2 (5 bases). Germline-derived CDR1 and CDR2 are SEHNR and FQNEAQ (reference sequence). This CDR3 has 14 amino acids. The ends were cut back, 5 bases at V and 0 bases at J, with 11 bases in the middle. The CDR3 spells CASSPLGVSYEQYF. In nucleotides, the CDR3 is TGTGCCAGCAGCCCCTTGGGAGTCTCCTACGAGCAGTACTTC.

There are a few counts of this clone. The J gene is TRBJ1-5, the V gene TRBV11-2; TRBD1 matches 7 bases. The J segment lost 8 bases and the V segment lost 2 bases, leaving 9 bases of the junction unmatched. CDR1 and CDR2 (germline): SGHAT, FQNNGV. This CDR3 is 15 amino acids long. In DNA form, the CDR3 reads TGTGCCAGCAGCTTACAGGGGGGAGCTTGGGAGCCCCAGCATTTT. Protein: CASSLQGGAWEPQHF.

The chain is built from TRBV15 and TRBJ2-3; 9 nucleotides line up with TRBD2. V lost 4 bases and J lost 2; bases outside the gene matches: 4. CDR1 LNHNV and CDR2 YYDKDF come from the germline V gene (reference sequence). The CDR3 has 15 residues. The DNA for the CDR3 is TGTGCCACCAGCATTGGCGGGGGGGTCACAGATACGCAGTATTTT. As protein: CATSIGGGVTDTQYF.

The chain joins TRBV5-4 to TRBJ2-1, with TRBD2 as a possible D gene (6 bases). The CDR3 sequence is 12 residues long. The germline V gene encodes CDR1 SGHNT and CDR2 YYREEE (reference sequence). With 4 bases removed from V and 8 bases from J, the gap between germline ends came to 10 bases. This chain's CDR3 is CASSLRGDEQFF. The DNA of the CDR3 is TGTGCCAGCAGCCTGCGGGGCGATGAGCAGTTCTTC.

V gene TRBV7-2 combines with J gene TRBJ2-5; D may be TRBD2 (6 bases). CDR1 SGHTA and CDR2 FQGNSA come from the germline V gene. Trimming removed 2 bases from V and 2 bases from J, with 9 bases in between. The CDR3 is 14 amino acids. The CDR3 DNA sequence: TGTGCCAGCAGCTTAAGGAGGGGTCAAGAGACCCAGTACTTC. Encoded protein: CASSLRRGQETQYF.

This chain uses TRBV9 with TRBJ1-4; TRBD1 agrees at 9 bases. The CDR3 has 15 amino acids. Germline assignment: CDR1 SGDLS and CDR2 YYNGEE. V was clipped by 3 bases and J by 6 bases; unmatched bases: 6. As DNA, the CDR3 is TGTGCCAGCAGCGCCCCACAGGGGGCGGATGAAAAACTGTTTTTT. It yields the protein CASSAPQGADEKLFF.

The chain combines TRBV11-3 with TRBJ1-1, with 8 nucleotides matching TRBD1. Germline loops: CDR1 SGHNT, CDR2 YENEEA. The CDR3 extends over 15 amino acids. V lost 5 bases and J lost 2; bases outside the gene matches: 7. The DNA of the CDR3 is TGTGCCAGCAGCAAACAGGGGGAGCGTAACACTGAAGCTTTCTTT. It encodes CASSKQGERNTEAFF.

The rearrangement uses TRBV3-1 (or the pseudogene TRBV3-2) and TRBJ1-1, with D possibly being TRBD1 (5 bases). CDR1 is LGHDT and CDR2 is YNNKEL in the germline V gene (reference sequence). Deletions cut 5 bases from V and 1 base from J, with 11 bases between. CDR3 size: 14 residues. The CDR3 DNA reads TGTGCCAGCAGCTGGGGGGGTGCGAACACTGAAGCTTTCTTT. Protein product: CASSWGGANTEAFF.

This chain links TRBV7-8 with TRBJ1-1; D remains unclear. The CDR3 covers 14 residues. Trimming stripped 3 bases from V and 3 bases from J, with 11 bases between. CDR1 and CDR2 from the germline V gene are SGHVS and FQNEAQ. CDR3 coding DNA: TGTGCCAGCAGCTTTTCGTCGGTGGACACTGAAGCTTTCTTT. It is translated as CASSFSSVDTEAFF.

The genes are TRBV30 and TRBJ1-2; 8 bases agree with TRBD1. In germline, CDR1 is GTSNPN, CDR2 SVGIG (reference sequence). The CDR3 consists of 12 residues. J was trimmed by 5 bases and V by 2 bases; bases with no gene match: 1. DNA for the CDR3: TGTGCCTGGAGTCAGGGGGCGTATGGCTACACCTTC. It is translated as CAWSQGAYGYTF.

CDR3 nucleotides: TGTGCCAGCAGTTACTCGATAGGACAGGGGCACACTGAAGCTTTCTTT. Translating gives CASSYSIGQGHTEAFF. The chain links TRBV6-5 to TRBJ1-1, with 9 positions matching TRBD1. Germline V gives CDR1 MNHEY, CDR2 SVGAGI. Losses at the gene ends were 0 bases for V and 3 bases for J; bases not matched to a gene: 5. The CDR3 contains 16 residues.

The chain recombines TRBV19 with TRBJ1-1; D call uncertain. Trimming took off 3 bases at V and 7 bases at J, with 6 bases between the two ends. This CDR3 has 11 amino acids. Germline V gives CDR1 LNHDA, CDR2 SQIVND (reference sequence). CDR3 in amino acids: CASSMEVEAFF. As DNA, the CDR3 is TGTGCCAGTAGTATGGAGGTTGAAGCTTTCTTT.

V and J are TRBV7-2 and TRBJ1-2, with 10 bases fitting TRBD1. Germline CDR1 and CDR2: SGHTA and FQGNSA. The trim removed 3 bases at V and 4 bases at J, leaving 5 bases unmatched. This CDR3 contains 15 residues. The CDR3 DNA follows: TGTGCCAGCAGCTTTGGACAGGGGGGACTCTATGGCTACACCTTC. It specifies CASSFGQGGLYGYTF. Full variable domain (missing parts from reference TRBV7-2 and TRBJ1-2): GAGVSQSPSNKVTEKGKDVELRCDPISGHTALYWYRQSLGQGLEFLIYFQGNSAPDKSGLPSDRFSAERTGGSVSTLTIQRTQQEDSAVYLCASSFGQGGLYGYTFGSGTRLTVV.

The gene calls are TRBV10-2 and TRBJ1-3; TRBD1 agrees at 9 bases. Germline CDR1 reads WSHSY; CDR2 reads SAAADI. After removal of 7 bases from V and 1 base from J, the junction contained 2 bases not matched to a gene. The CDR3 is 14 amino acids. This CDR3 is CASTQGASGNTIYF. As DNA, the CDR3 is TGCGCCAGCACACAGGGGGCTTCTGGAAACACCATATATTTT.

The chain has TRBV19 and TRBJ2-7, with 15 bases lining up with TRBD2. Germline V gene sequence: CDR1 LNHDA, CDR2 SQIVND (reference sequence). The CDR3 spans 18 residues. The J segment lost 4 bases and the V segment lost 10 bases, leaving 17 bases of the junction unmatched. The CDR3, as DNA: TGTGCCACGTCGGGACGACGGACTAGCGGGAGGGCCGGGTACGAGCAGTACTTC. Translation: CATSGRRTSGRAGYEQYF.